Detailed here is one T cell receptor (beta chain). Its target is unknown. Germline CDR1 is SGDLS and CDR2 is YYNGEE. V was pared by 2 bases and J by 6 bases, with 8 bases between. The CDR3 covers 13 residues. TCRdb re-derived calls from the reads in MiXCR, one entry per CDR3 protein. The sample yields around 240,000 distinct CDR3 sequences, over 20% seen once. The data stem from a study of T cell repertoires in cytomegalovirus infection. Study details: TCR beta signatures that were public indicated CMV infection and matching HLA type. Findings and limits, study-wide: It was HLA-C-restricted CMV-specific TCR beta clonotypes that dominated the response ex vivo. Cumulative frequency of public TCR beta families picked out carriers of CMV plus the relevant HLA.

Sequenced sample: CD8+ T cells from PBMCs. V gene TRBV9 combines with J gene TRBJ2-2, with D perhaps given as TRBD1 or TRBD2 (5 bases each). This clonotype originated in a human donor in good health (CMV status not recorded). Some clones in this sample may be carry-over from other donors' samples. CDR3 amino acids: CASSVGGPGELFF. In DNA form, the CDR3 reads TGTGCCAGCAGCGTTGGGGGACCCGGGGAGCTGTTTTTT.